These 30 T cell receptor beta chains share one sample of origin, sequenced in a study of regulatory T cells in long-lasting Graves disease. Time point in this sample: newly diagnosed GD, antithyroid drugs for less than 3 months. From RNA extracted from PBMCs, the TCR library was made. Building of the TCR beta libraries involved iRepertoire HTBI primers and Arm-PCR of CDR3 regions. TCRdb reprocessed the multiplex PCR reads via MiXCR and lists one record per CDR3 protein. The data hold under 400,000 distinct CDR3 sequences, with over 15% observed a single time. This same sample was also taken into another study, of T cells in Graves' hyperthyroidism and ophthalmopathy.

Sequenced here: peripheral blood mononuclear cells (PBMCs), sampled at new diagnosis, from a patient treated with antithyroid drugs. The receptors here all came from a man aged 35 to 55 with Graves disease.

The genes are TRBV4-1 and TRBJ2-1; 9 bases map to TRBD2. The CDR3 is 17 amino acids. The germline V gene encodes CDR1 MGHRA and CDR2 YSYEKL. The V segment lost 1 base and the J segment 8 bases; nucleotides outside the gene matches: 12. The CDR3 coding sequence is TGCGCCAGCAGCCAAGTAGCGCGGGGGGGCCTATCCTATGAGCAGTTCTTC. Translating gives CASSQVARGGLSYEQFF.

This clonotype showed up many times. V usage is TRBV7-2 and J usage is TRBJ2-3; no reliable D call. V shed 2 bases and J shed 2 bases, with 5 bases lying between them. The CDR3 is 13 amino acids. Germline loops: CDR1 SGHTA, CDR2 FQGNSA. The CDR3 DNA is TGTGCCAGCAGCTTAAACCCCACAGATACGCAGTATTTT. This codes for CASSLNPTDTQYF. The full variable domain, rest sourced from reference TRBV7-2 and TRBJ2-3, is GAGVSQSPSNKVTEKGKDVELRCDPISGHTALYWYRQSLGQGLEFLIYFQGNSAPDKSGLPSDRFSAERTGGSVSTLTIQRTQQEDSAVYLCASSLNPTDTQYFGPGTRLTVL.

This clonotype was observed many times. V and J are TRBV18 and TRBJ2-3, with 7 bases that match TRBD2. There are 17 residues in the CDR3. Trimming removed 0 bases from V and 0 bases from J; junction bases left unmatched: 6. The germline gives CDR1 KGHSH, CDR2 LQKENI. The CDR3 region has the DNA TGTGCCAGCTCACCACCGGGACTACCGCTGAGCACAGATACGCAGTATTTT. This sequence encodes CASSPPGLPLSTDTQYF.

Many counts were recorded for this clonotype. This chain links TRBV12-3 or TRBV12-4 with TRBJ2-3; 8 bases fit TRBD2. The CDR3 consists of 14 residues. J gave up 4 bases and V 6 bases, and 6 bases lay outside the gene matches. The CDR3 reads CASSYGGESDTQYF. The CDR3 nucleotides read TGTGCCAGCAGCTACGGGGGGGAATCAGATACGCAGTATTTT.

The CDR3, as DNA: TGCAGCGTTTCTCAAAACTCTGGAGATCAGCCCCAGCATTTT. Residues: CSVSQNSGDQPQHF. The rearrangement uses TRBV29-1 and TRBJ1-5; the D is unclear. Trimming removed 5 bases at V and 5 bases at J, with 16 bases between. Germline CDR1 is SQVTM and CDR2 is ANQGSEA. The CDR3 length is 14 residues.

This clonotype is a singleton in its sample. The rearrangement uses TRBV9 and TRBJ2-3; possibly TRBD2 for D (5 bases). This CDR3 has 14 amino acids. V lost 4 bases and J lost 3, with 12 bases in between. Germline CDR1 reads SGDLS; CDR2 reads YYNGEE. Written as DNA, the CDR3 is TGTGCCAGCAGCCGAGGCAGGAGGACAGATACGCAGTATTTT. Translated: CASSRGRRTDTQYF.

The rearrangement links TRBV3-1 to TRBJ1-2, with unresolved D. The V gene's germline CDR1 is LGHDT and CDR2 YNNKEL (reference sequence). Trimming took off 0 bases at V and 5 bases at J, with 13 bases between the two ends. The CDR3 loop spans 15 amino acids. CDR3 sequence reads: CASSQDGRFGYGYTF. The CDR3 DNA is TGTGCCAGCAGCCAAGATGGAAGGTTCGGTTATGGCTACACCTTC.

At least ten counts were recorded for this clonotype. The CDR3 coding sequence is TGCAGTGCCCCCCCTTTTGACCTTGGAGGAGAAAAACTGTTTTTT. This encodes CSAPPFDLGGEKLFF. V is TRBV20-1 and J is TRBJ1-4; D is ambiguous. This CDR3 is built from 15 residues. The germline V gene encodes CDR1 DFQATT and CDR2 SNEGSKA (reference sequence). V lost 6 bases, J lost 8 bases, and 22 bases lay in between.

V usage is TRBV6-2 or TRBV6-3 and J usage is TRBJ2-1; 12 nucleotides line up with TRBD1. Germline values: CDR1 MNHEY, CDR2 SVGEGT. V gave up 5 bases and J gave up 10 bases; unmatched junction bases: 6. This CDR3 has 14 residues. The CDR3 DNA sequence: TGTGCCAGCAGTGGGGACAGGGGGCGCGTAGAGCAGTTCTTC. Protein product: CASSGDRGRVEQFF.

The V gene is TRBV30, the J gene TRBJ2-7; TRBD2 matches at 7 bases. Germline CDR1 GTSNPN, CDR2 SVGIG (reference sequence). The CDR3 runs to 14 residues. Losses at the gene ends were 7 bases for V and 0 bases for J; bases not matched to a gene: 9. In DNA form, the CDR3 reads TGTGCCTCCGACCTAGCGGCGGGCTCCTACGAGCAGTACTTC. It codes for CASDLAAGSYEQYF.

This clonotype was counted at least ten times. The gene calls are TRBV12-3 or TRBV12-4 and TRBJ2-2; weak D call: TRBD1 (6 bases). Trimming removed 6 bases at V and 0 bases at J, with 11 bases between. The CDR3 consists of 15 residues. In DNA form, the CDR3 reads TGTGCCAGCAGAAACGGACAGTCGAACACCGGGGAGCTGTTTTTT. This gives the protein CASRNGQSNTGELFF.

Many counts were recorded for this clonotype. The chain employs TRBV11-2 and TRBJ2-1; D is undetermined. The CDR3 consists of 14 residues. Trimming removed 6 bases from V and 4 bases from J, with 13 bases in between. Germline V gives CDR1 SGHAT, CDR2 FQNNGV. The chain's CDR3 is CASRKPGRYNEQFF. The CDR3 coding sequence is TGTGCCAGCAGGAAACCCGGACGGTACAATGAGCAGTTCTTC.

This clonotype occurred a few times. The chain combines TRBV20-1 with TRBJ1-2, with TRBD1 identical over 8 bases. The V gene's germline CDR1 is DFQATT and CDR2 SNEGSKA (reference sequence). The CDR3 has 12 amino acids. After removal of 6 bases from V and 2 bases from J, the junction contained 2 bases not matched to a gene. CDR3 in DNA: TGCAGTGCAACAGGGGGAAACTATGGCTACACCTTC. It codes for CSATGGNYGYTF.

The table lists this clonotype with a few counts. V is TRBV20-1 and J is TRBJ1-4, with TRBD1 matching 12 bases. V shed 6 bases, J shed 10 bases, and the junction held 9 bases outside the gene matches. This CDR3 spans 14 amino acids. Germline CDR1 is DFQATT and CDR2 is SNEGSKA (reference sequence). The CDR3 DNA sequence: TGCAGTGCCTACTCGGGACAGGGGGCGGGAAAACTGTTTTTT. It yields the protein CSAYSGQGAGKLFF.

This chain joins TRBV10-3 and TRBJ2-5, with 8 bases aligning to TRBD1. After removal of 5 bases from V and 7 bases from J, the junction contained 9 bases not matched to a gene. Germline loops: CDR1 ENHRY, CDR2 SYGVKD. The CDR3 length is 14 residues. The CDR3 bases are TGTGCCATCAGTAGACAGGGGACCGCACGGACCCAGTACTTC. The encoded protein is CAISRQGTARTQYF.

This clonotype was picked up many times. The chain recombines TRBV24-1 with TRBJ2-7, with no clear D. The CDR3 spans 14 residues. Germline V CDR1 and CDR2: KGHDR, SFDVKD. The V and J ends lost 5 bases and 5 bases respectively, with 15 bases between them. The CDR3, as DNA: TGTGCCACCAGTGGGCCCGGGCCCCTCAACGAGCAGTACTTC. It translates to CATSGPGPLNEQYF.

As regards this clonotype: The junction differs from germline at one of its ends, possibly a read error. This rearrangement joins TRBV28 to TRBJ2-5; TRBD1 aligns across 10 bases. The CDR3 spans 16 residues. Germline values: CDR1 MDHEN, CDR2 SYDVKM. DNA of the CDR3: TGTGCCAGCAGTTCCGCCGGGACAGGGGACCAGGAGACCCAGTACTTC. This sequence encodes CASSSAGTGDQETQYF.

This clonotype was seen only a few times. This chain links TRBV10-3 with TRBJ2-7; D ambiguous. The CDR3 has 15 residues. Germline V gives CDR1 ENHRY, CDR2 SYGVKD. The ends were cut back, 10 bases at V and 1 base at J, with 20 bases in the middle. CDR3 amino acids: CATQWAESSSYEQYF. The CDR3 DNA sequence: TGTGCCACCCAATGGGCTGAGTCGTCTTCCTACGAGCAGTACTTC.

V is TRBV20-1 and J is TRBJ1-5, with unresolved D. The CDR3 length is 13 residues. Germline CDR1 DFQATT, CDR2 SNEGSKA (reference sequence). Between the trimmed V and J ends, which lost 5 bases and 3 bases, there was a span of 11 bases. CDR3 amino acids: CSAHRRNNQPQHF. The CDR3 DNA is TGCAGTGCTCATAGGAGAAACAATCAGCCCCAGCATTTT.

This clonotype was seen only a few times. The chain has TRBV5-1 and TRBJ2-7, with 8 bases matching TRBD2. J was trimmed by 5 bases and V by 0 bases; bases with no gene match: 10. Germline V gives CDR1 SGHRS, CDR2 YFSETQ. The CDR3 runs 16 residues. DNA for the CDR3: TGCGCCAGCAGCTTGGGGGTGATAGCGGGGTCCCACGAGCAGTACTTC. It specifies CASSLGVIAGSHEQYF.

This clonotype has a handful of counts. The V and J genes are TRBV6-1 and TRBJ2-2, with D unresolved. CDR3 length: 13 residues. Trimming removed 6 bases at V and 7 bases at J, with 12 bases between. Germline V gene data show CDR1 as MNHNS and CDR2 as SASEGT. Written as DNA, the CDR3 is TGTGCCAGCAGCCAGTGGGTAATCGGGGAGCTGTTTTTT. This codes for CASSQWVIGELFF.

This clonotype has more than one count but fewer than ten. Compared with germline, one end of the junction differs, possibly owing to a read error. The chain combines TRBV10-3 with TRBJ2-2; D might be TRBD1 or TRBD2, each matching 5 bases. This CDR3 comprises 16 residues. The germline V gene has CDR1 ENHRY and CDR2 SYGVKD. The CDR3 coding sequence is TGTGCCATCAGTCCCCCCCTGAGGGGTTCGGACGGGGAGCTGCTTTTT. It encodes CAISPPLRGSDGELLF.

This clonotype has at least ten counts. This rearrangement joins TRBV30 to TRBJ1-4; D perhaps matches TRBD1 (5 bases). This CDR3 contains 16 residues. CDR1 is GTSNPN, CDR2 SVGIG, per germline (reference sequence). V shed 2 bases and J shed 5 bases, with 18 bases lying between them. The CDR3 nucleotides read TGTGCCTGGAGTTCTAAGCCGGGACCGGGAAATGAAAAACTGTTTTTT. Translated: CAWSSKPGPGNEKLFF.

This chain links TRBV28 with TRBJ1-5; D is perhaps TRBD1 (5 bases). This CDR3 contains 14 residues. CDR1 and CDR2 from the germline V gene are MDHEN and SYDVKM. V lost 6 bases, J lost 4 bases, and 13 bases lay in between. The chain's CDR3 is CASRAPGKNQPQHF. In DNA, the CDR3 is TGTGCCAGCAGGGCGCCAGGGAAAAATCAGCCCCAGCATTTT.

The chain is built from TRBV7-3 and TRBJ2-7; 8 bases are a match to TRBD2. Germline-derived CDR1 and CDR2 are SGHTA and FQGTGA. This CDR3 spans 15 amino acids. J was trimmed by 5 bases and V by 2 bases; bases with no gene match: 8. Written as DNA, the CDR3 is TGTGCCAGCAGCTTACTGTCGGGGGGGCCGAACGAGCAGTACTTC. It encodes CASSLLSGGPNEQYF. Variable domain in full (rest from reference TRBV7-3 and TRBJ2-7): GAGVSQTPSNKVTEKGKYVELRCDPISGHTALYWYRQSLGQGPEFLIYFQGTGAADDSGLPNDRFFAVRPEGSVSTLKIQRTERGDSAVYLCASSLLSGGPNEQYFGPGTRLTVT.

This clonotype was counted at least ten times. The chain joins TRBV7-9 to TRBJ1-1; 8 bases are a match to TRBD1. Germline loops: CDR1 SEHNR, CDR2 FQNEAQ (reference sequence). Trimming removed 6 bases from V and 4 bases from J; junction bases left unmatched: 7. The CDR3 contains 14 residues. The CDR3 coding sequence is TGTGCCAGCAGATACGCAGGGGGCGGCACTGAAGCTTTCTTT. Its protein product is CASRYAGGGTEAFF.

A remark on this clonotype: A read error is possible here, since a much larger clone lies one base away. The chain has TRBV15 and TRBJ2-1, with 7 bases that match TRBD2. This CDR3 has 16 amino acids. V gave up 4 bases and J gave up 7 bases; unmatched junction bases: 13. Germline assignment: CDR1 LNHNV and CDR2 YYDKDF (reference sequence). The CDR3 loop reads CATSTSGDGGANEQFF. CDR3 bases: TGTGCCACCAGCACCAGCGGGGACGGCGGGGCTAATGAGCAGTTCTTC.

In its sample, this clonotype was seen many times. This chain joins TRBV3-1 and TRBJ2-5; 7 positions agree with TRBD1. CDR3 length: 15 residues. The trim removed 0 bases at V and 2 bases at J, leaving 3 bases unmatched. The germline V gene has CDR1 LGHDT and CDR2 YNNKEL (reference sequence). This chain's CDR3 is CASSQEDRAQETQYF. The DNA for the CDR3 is TGTGCCAGCAGCCAAGAAGACAGGGCACAAGAGACCCAGTACTTC.

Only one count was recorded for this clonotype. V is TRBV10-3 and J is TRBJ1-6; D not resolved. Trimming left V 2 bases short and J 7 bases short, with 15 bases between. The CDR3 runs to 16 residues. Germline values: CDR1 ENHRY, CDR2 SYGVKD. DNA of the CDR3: TGTGCCATCAGTGAGCAGAGTCTCGGGCTAAATTCACCCCTCCACTTT. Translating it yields CAISEQSLGLNSPLHF.

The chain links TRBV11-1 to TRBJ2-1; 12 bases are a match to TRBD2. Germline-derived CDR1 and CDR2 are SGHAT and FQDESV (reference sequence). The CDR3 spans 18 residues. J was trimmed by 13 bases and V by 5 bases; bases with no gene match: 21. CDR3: CASSRRVGLAGGPLPQFF. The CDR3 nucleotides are TGTGCCAGCAGCCGACGCGTGGGTCTAGCGGGGGGGCCTTTGCCTCAGTTCTTC.